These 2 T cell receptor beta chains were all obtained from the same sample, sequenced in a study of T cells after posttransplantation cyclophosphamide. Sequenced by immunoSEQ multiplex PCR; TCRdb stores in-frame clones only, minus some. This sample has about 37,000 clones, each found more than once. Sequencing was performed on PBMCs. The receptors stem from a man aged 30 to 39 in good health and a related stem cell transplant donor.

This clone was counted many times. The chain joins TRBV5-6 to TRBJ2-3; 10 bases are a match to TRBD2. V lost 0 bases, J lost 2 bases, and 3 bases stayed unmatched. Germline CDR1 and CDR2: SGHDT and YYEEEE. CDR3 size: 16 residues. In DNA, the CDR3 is TGTGCCAGCAGCTTGGCAGCGGGGGGGTTCACAGATACGCAGTATTTT. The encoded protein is CASSLAAGGFTDTQYF.

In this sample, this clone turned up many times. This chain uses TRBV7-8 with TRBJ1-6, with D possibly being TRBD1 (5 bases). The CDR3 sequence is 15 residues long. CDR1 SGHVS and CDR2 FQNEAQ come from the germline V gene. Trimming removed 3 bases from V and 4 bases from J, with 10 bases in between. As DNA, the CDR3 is TGTGCCAGCAGCTTTAATCAGGGATATAATTCACCCCTCCACTTT. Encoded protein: CASSFNQGYNSPLHF.